A single sample is the source of the 26 T cell receptor beta chains below, sequenced in a study of blood T cell repertoires in COVID-19. TCRdb's copy holds only in-frame clones and misses some; the assay was immunoSEQ multiplex PCR. Here the sample spans some 40,000 clones, around 90% being singletons. Input material: peripheral blood. These TCRs come from a man between 60 and 70 years old with acute or convalescent COVID-19.

V gene TRBV19 combines with J gene TRBJ1-2; 9 bases fit TRBD1. Per germline, CDR1 LNHDA and CDR2 SQIVND (reference sequence). The V and J ends lost 11 bases and 4 bases, in that order; junction bases with no gene match: 11. This CDR3 spans 14 amino acids. As DNA, the CDR3 is TGTGCCTGCCGGGACAGGGAGTTTCTCTATGGCTACACCTTC. Protein: CACRDREFLYGYTF.

The chain recombines TRBV11-3 with TRBJ1-4; D remains unclear. Trimming removed 5 bases at V and 8 bases at J, with 6 bases between. Germline CDR1 and CDR2: SGHNT and YENEEA. This CDR3 region has 11 residues. The CDR3 sequence: CASSHGEKLFF. CDR3 sequence (DNA): TGTGCCAGCAGCCACGGGGAAAAACTGTTTTTT.

This chain links TRBV7-9 with TRBJ2-1; 8 positions match TRBD2. Germline CDR1 SEHNR, CDR2 FQNEAQ (reference sequence). Trimming removed 1 base from V and 4 bases from J; junction bases left unmatched: 15. This CDR3 contains 19 residues. CDR3 sequence (DNA): TGTGCCAGCAGCTTAGGCGGCAGGGGAGAAGCGGGGGTTTACAATGAGCAGTTCTTC. It yields the protein CASSLGGRGEAGVYNEQFF.

The V and J genes are TRBV28 and TRBJ2-7; perhaps TRBD2 as D (6 bases). The CDR3 is 13 residues long. Germline V gene sequence: CDR1 MDHEN, CDR2 SYDVKM. Trimming cost V 11 bases and J 0 bases, with 14 bases left between them. The DNA for the CDR3 is TGTGCCGTTCTTTGGGGGGACTCCTACGAGCAGTACGTC. Its translation: CAVLWGDSYEQYV.

V is TRBV7-9 and J is TRBJ2-5, with D possibly being TRBD2 (5 bases). This CDR3 is built from 18 residues. Between the trimmed V and J ends, which lost 5 bases and 3 bases, there was a span of 25 bases. Looked up from germline, CDR1 is SEHNR and CDR2 is FQNEAQ (reference sequence). CDR3 DNA: TGTGCCAGCAGCCCGTACCTCCGGGCAACTAGATCCAAAGAGACCCAGTACTTC. This encodes CASSPYLRATRSKETQYF. The full variable domain, in which reference TRBV7-9 and TRBJ2-5 provide the parts outside the CDR3, is DTGVSQNPRHKITKRGQNVTFRCDPISEHNRLYWYRQTLGQGPEFLTYFQNEAQLEKSRLLSDRFSAERPKGSFSTLEIQRTEQGDSAMYLCASSPYLRATRSKETQYFGPGTRLLVL.

There are a few counts of this clone. The genes are TRBV18 and TRBJ2-7; 7 nucleotides match TRBD1. Trimming at V came to 5 bases and at J to 0 bases, leaving 4 bases not matched to a gene. CDR3 size: 14 residues. The germline V gene encodes CDR1 KGHSH and CDR2 LQKENI. In DNA form, the CDR3 reads TGTGCCAGCTCATCGACAGGGTCCTCCTACGAGCAGTACTTC. Its protein is CASSSTGSSYEQYF.

The rearrangement joins TRBV5-1 to TRBJ1-2, with 9 bases aligning to TRBD1. The CDR3 runs 13 residues. The trim removed 0 bases at V and 8 bases at J, leaving 2 bases unmatched. Germline values: CDR1 SGHRS, CDR2 YFSETQ. CDR3 sequence: CASSLGQGVGYTF. For the CDR3, the DNA is TGCGCCAGCAGCTTGGGACAGGGGGTAGGCTACACCTTC. The full variable domain, with the rest looked up from reference TRBV5-1 and TRBJ1-2, is KAGVTQTPRYLIKTRGQQVTLSCSPISGHRSVSWYQQTPGQGLQFLFEYFSETQRNKGNFPGRFSGRQFSNSRSEMNVSTLELGDSALYLCASSLGQGVGYTFGSGTRLTVV.

The chain joins TRBV28 to TRBJ1-3; D is undetermined. The CDR3 contains 14 residues. Looked up from germline, CDR1 is MDHEN and CDR2 is SYDVKM. V lost 8 bases to trimming and J lost 0 bases, with 11 bases between them. In DNA, the CDR3 is TGTGCCAGCCACACCCATTACTCTGGAAACACCATATATTTT. Amino acids: CASHTHYSGNTIYF.

The chain uses TRBV6-1 and TRBJ2-1, with TRBD2 as a possible D gene (6 bases). V lost 1 base, J lost 6 bases, and 16 bases lay in between. The CDR3 extends over 16 amino acids. Germline V lookup: CDR1 MNHNS, CDR2 SASEGT. For the CDR3, the DNA is TGTGCCAGCAGTGAAGGGTGGGAGGCCTCTCTCAATGAGCAGTTCTTC. Protein: CASSEGWEASLNEQFF.

For the CDR3, the DNA is TGCGCCAGCAGCTTGTCTGTCAGGGGGGCCGATGGCTACACCTTC. As protein: CASSLSVRGADGYTF. The gene calls are TRBV5-1 and TRBJ1-2; 7 nucleotides match TRBD1. The CDR3 is 15 amino acids. J lost 6 bases, V lost 1 base, and 9 bases had no gene match. Germline CDR1 is SGHRS and CDR2 is YFSETQ.

V is TRBV5-1 and J is TRBJ2-1; the D gene is possibly TRBD2 (5 bases). CDR1 and CDR2 (germline): SGHRS, YFSETQ. The V end was cut by 0 bases, the J end by 3 bases, with 7 bases between. The CDR3 loop spans 14 amino acids. The CDR3 sequence: CASSLGAGYNEQFF. CDR3 DNA: TGCGCCAGCAGCTTGGGGGCGGGCTACAATGAGCAGTTCTTC.

The rearrangement joins TRBV30 to TRBJ2-5; D ambiguous. V was cut by 0 bases and J by 5 bases, with 4 bases left in between. CDR1 and CDR2 (germline): GTSNPN, SVGIG (reference sequence). The CDR3 has 11 residues. The CDR3 sequence is CAWSVQETQYF. CDR3 coding DNA: TGTGCCTGGAGTGTACAGGAGACCCAGTACTTC.

J is TRBJ2-6 and V is TRBV6-5, with D maybe TRBD1 (5 bases). Trimming took 5 bases from V and 4 from J, leaving 6 bases between them. Germline V lookup: CDR1 MNHEY, CDR2 SVGAGI. This CDR3 is built from 13 residues. The CDR3 is CASSRTGANVLTF. CDR3 coding DNA: TGTGCCAGCAGTAGGACAGGGGCCAACGTCCTGACTTTC.

The J gene is TRBJ2-5, the V gene TRBV5-4, with 9 bases lining up with TRBD1. From germline, CDR1 is SGHNT and CDR2 YYREEE (reference sequence). V was pared by 4 bases and J by 2 bases, with 3 bases of the junction left unmatched. The CDR3 runs 14 residues. The CDR3, as DNA: TGTGCCAGCAGCCCGGGACAGGGACAAGAGACCCAGTACTTC. Its translation is CASSPGQGQETQYF.

This clone was found a few times. This chain uses TRBV7-9 with TRBJ2-7, with a tentative D call TRBD1 (5 bases). Looked up from germline, CDR1 is SEHNR and CDR2 is FQNEAQ (reference sequence). There are 13 residues in the CDR3. The V end was cut by 1 base, the J end by 2 bases, with 6 bases between. Here the CDR3 DNA reads TGTGCCAGCAGCTTAGTGGGGCCCTACGAGCAGTACTTC. This gives the protein CASSLVGPYEQYF.

The V and J genes are TRBV2 and TRBJ1-5, with 9 bases aligning to TRBD1. The V gene end was trimmed by 6 bases and the J gene end by 7 bases; junction bases not matched to a gene: 7. CDR3 length: 14 amino acids. Germline loops: CDR1 SNHLY, CDR2 FYNNEI. Written as DNA, the CDR3 is TGTGCCAGCAGCGAACAGGGGGCAGGACAGCCCCAGCATTTT. It codes for CASSEQGAGQPQHF.

This chain joins TRBV3-1 (or the pseudogene TRBV3-2) and TRBJ1-3; D ambiguous. CDR3 size: 14 residues. Looked up from germline, CDR1 is LGHDT and CDR2 is YNNKEL (reference sequence). Trimming took 5 bases from V and 3 from J, leaving 11 bases between them. CDR3 protein: CASSFRGFGNTIYF. The CDR3 DNA follows: TGTGCCAGCAGCTTTCGAGGATTTGGAAACACCATATATTTT.

The V gene is TRBV7-9, the J gene TRBJ2-7, with 11 bases fitting TRBD2. Unmatched junction bases numbered 7, after V lost 0 bases and J lost 3 bases. Looked up from germline, CDR1 is SEHNR and CDR2 is FQNEAQ (reference sequence). The CDR3 runs 17 residues. The CDR3 region is CASSLAGLTSGNYEQYF. The CDR3, as DNA: TGTGCCAGCAGCTTAGCCGGCCTGACTAGCGGGAACTACGAGCAGTACTTC. Looking up the rest from reference TRBV7-9 and TRBJ2-7 gives the full variable domain: DTGVSQNPRHKITKRGQNVTFRCDPISEHNRLYWYRQTLGQGPEFLTYFQNEAQLEKSRLLSDRFSAERPKGSFSTLEIQRTEQGDSAMYLCASSLAGLTSGNYEQYFGPGTRLTVT.

The chain is built from TRBV5-5 and TRBJ2-4, with unresolved D. V lost 0 bases, J lost 0 bases, and 7 bases lay in between. The germline gives CDR1 SGHKS, CDR2 YYEKEE (reference sequence). This CDR3 is built from 15 residues. This CDR3 reads CASSLGSLAKNIQYF. DNA of the CDR3: TGTGCCAGCAGCTTGGGTTCCCTAGCCAAAAACATTCAGTACTTC. Full variable domain (outside the CDR3, taken from reference TRBV5-5 and TRBJ2-4): DAGVTQSPTHLIKTRGQQVTLRCSPISGHKSVSWYQQVLGQGPQFIFQYYEKEERGRGNFPDRFSARQFPNYSSELNVNALLLGDSALYLCASSLGSLAKNIQYFGAGTRLSVL.

This chain uses TRBV5-6 with TRBJ1-1, with a tentative D call TRBD1 (6 bases). CDR3 size: 15 residues. Germline-derived CDR1 and CDR2 are SGHDT and YYEEEE. V lost 6 bases, J lost 5 bases, and 20 bases lay in between. The CDR3 loop is CASNDMTGRGTEAFF. The CDR3 nucleotides read TGTGCCAGCAACGACATGACAGGAAGGGGAACTGAAGCTTTCTTT.

The rearrangement links TRBV6-4 to TRBJ2-1, with TRBD1 identical over 9 bases. Germline V gives CDR1 MRHNA, CDR2 SNTAGT. This CDR3 has 14 residues. With 8 bases clipped from V and 3 bases from J, the junction kept 5 bases outside the gene matches. The CDR3 DNA reads TGTGCCAGCCGGGACAGGGCGGGCTACAATGAGCAGTTCTTC. It codes for CASRDRAGYNEQFF.

The chain employs TRBV11-2 and TRBJ1-2; 9 positions match TRBD1. This CDR3 is 16 amino acids long. Germline loops: CDR1 SGHAT, CDR2 FQNNGV. Germline trimming cut 4 bases from V and 4 bases from J; bases unmatched to any gene: 10. DNA for the CDR3: TGTGCCAGCAGCTCCACGCGGGGGACAGGGTTCTATGGCTACACCTTC. Amino acid sequence: CASSSTRGTGFYGYTF.

The J gene is TRBJ2-7, the V gene TRBV28; TRBD2 agrees at 11 bases. The CDR3 loop spans 15 amino acids. CDR1 and CDR2 from the germline V gene are MDHEN and SYDVKM. J gave up 1 base and V 5 bases, and 4 bases lay outside the gene matches. CDR3 sequence reads: CASSTTSGASYEQYF. CDR3 in DNA: TGTGCCAGCAGTACGACTAGCGGGGCTTCCTACGAGCAGTACTTC. Using reference TRBV28 and TRBJ2-7 for the parts outside the CDR3, the full variable domain is DVKVTQSSRYLVKRTGEKVFLECVQDMDHENMFWYRQDPGLGLRLIYFSYDVKMKEKGDIPEGYSVSREKKERFSLILESASTNQTSMYLCASSTTSGASYEQYFGPGTRLTVT.

V and J are TRBV6-4 and TRBJ2-3; 7 bases agree with TRBD1. The V and J ends lost 6 bases and 9 bases, in that order; junction bases with no gene match: 9. The CDR3 runs to 13 residues. CDR1 is MRHNA and CDR2 is SNTAGT in the germline V gene. The chain's CDR3 is CASSNNPGQTQYF. The CDR3, as DNA: TGTGCCAGCAGCAATAATCCGGGACAGACGCAGTATTTT.

This chain joins TRBV11-3 and TRBJ2-5, with TRBD2 as a possible D gene (6 bases). V was shortened by 2 bases and J by 3 bases, with 13 bases between the two germline ends. The CDR3 covers 15 residues. Germline V gene sequence: CDR1 SGHNT, CDR2 YENEEA. This chain's CDR3 is CASSLKRPGEETQYF. CDR3 nucleotide sequence: TGTGCCAGCAGCTTAAAGCGGCCGGGGGAAGAGACCCAGTACTTC.

This sequence joins TRBV28 and TRBJ1-5; a weak D match, TRBD1 (6 bases). Germline loops: CDR1 MDHEN, CDR2 SYDVKM. The length of the CDR3 is 15 residues. Trimming pared 5 bases from V and 5 bases from J, leaving 16 bases between. CDR3 sequence: CASSPTGKGDQPQHF. Written as DNA, the CDR3 is TGTGCCAGCAGTCCTACAGGGAAAGGGGATCAGCCCCAGCATTTT.